A selection of T cell receptor beta chains follows, all from one sample in a study of monozygotic twins with inflammatory bowel disease. One entry per CDR3 protein, without DNA, is what TCRdb gives after re-calling the 5' RACE reads. The listing contains approximately 150,000 distinct CDR3 sequences. Sequenced material: blood. The receptors originated from a human donor with ulcerative colitis or Crohn's disease, or a healthy co-twin of an affected twin (not recorded which). CDR3s include the opening cysteine and the closing phenylalanine or tryptophan.

j_gene | v_gene | CDR3aa
TRBJ2-1 | TRBV11-2 | CASSQAASGSPYNEQFF
TRBJ1-2 | TRBV27 | CASSLTGGYGYTF
TRBJ1-2 | TRBV6-5 | CASSYAREDGYTF
TRBJ1-1 | TRBV20-1 | CSASQGLTEAFF
TRBJ2-7 | TRBV10-3 | CAISESNKPYEQYF
TRBJ2-7 | TRBV7-2 | CASSLRFASYEQYF
TRBJ1-5 | TRBV2 | CASSMDRINQPQHF
TRBJ2-2 | TRBV27 | CASKDYPSTGELFF
TRBJ2-3 | TRBV25-1 | CASSEYRAGDTQYF
TRBJ2-1 | TRBV7-3 | CASSPTLAGYNEQFF
TRBJ1-2 | TRBV30 | CAWIQGVTYGYTF
TRBJ2-6 | TRBV15 | CATSLSGANVLTF
TRBJ2-7 | TRBV12-3/TRBV12-4 | CASSLRTVGDEQYF
TRBJ1-2 | TRBV28 | CASSSRDSGSYGYTF
TRBJ2-2 | TRBV7-9 | CASSLPYGQENTGELFF
TRBJ1-2 | TRBV12-3/TRBV12-4 | CASNPSGGIGYTF
TRBJ2-7 | TRBV5-1 | CASSLDHSYEQYF
TRBJ2-7 | TRBV28 | CASSQTGVLSYEQYF
TRBJ1-1 | TRBV4-3 | CASSQEKGRRWAEAFF
TRBJ1-4 | TRBV7-6 | CASSLAQGQLDEKLFF